This T cell receptor beta chain was found in a study of post-analysis software for immune sequencing data. Whole-study findings and limits: Compared with controls, patients had more of about 5 TRBV segments, including TRBV5-6, TRBV5-1 and TRBV20-1. Batch-mates among the samples co-clustered strongly by F measure.

This clonotype was counted between two and nine times. Its antigen is not identified. Unique-molecular-identifier-tagged TCR beta cDNA libraries were used. T cells numbering about 0.9 to 10 million yielded cDNA molecules that totaled about 500,000. TCRdb reprocessed the PCR reads via MiXCR and lists one record per CDR3 protein. This sample yields some 450,000 distinct CDR3 sequences, of which approximately 45% are seen a single time; about an eighth belongs to the top ten. The CDR3 is made up of 12 amino acids. With 7 bases clipped from V and 4 bases from J, the junction kept 7 bases outside the gene matches. Germline values: CDR1 SQVTM, CDR2 ANQGSEA.

Sequencing was done on a sample of blood. The genes are TRBV29-1 and TRBJ2-7, with TRBD2 identical over 7 bases. The TCR comes from a girl aged 10-17 years with multiple sclerosis. Here the CDR3 DNA reads TGCAGCGCCCACAGCGGGGATTACGAGCAGTACTTC. It translates to CSAHSGDYEQYF.